Reported below is one T cell receptor (beta chain). TCRdb's copy holds only in-frame clones and misses some; the assay was immunoSEQ multiplex PCR. Altogether 85,000 to 90,000 clones are present, nearly 90% being singletons, with the ten largest covering approximately 5.5%. CDR1 and CDR2 (germline): MGHRA, YSYEKL. Trimming removed 2 bases from V and 8 bases from J, with 16 bases in between. This CDR3 region has 15 residues. The sample is drawn from a study of T cell responses to AZD1222 COVID-19 vaccine. About the study: Second-dose recipients at about 4 or about 12 weeks were treated as one pooled group.

Specimen: peripheral blood, collected on day 0 of AZD1222 vaccination. The chain carries TRBV4-1 and TRBJ2-1; D perhaps matches TRBD1 (6 bases). This TCR was recovered from an adult in good health. The CDR3 loop is CASSQTPGTQDEQFF. CDR3 in DNA: TGCGCCAGCAGCCAAACCCCCGGGACACAGGATGAGCAGTTCTTC.